This entry is about one TCR beta chain. Its antigen remains unidentified. The germline gene is not matched at one end of the junction; a read error may be the cause. This record belongs to a study of blood T cells in healthy people across ages. General study findings and limits: Estimates based on one million T cells were treated as lower bounds.

Sample donors were healthy Caucasian individuals that came from Russia, aged roughly 6 to 100. No fewer than 7 million PBMCs went into each sample. The length of the CDR3 is 18 residues. Germline V gene data show CDR1 as MNHNS and CDR2 as SASEGT. PCR was performed a second time for roughly 7 to 12 cycles using a sample-barcoded 5' primer and a J-beta primer mix. From each sample, at least 2.5 million paired-end reads containing CDR3 were obtained. TCRdb analysed the 5' RACE reads with MiXCR anew, one entry per CDR3 protein. The sample shows fewer than 2,000,000 distinct CDR3 sequences, about two fifths of them seen only once.

The sequenced sample consisted of blood. This TCR was sampled from a human donor in good health. J is TRBJ2-6 and V is TRBV6-1; D gene ambiguous. CDR3 sequence: CAISKVGSKSTGVNVLTF. CDR3 DNA sequence: TGTGCCATTTCCAAGGTAGGGTCCAAGAGCACTGGGGTCAACGTCCTGACTTTC.